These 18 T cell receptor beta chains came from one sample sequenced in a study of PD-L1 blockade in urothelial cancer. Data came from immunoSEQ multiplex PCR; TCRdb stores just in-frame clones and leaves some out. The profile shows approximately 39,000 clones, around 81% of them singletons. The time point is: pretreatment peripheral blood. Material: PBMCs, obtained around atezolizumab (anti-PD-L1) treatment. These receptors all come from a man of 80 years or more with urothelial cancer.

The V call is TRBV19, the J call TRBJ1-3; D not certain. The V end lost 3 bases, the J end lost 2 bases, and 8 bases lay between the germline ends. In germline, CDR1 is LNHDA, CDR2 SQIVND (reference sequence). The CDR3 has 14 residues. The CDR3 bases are TGTGCCAGTAGTATTGGAGGTGCTGGAAACACCATATATTTT. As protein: CASSIGGAGNTIYF. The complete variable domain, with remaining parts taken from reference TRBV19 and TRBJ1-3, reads DGGITQSPKYLFRKEGQNVTLSCEQNLNHDAMYWYRQDPGQGLRLIYYSQIVNDFQKGDIAEGYSVSREKKESFPLTVTSAQKNPTAFYLCASSIGGAGNTIYFGEGSWLTVV.

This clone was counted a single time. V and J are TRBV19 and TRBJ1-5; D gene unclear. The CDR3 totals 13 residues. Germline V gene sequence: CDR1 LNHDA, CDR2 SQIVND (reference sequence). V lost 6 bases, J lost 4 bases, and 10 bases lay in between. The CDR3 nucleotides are TGTGCCAGTAGGCCTCAGTCGAATCAGCCCCAGCATTTT. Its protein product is CASRPQSNQPQHF.

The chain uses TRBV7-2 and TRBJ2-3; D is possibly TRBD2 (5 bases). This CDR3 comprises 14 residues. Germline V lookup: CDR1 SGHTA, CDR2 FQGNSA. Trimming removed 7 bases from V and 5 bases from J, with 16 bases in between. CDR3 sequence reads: CASNPGFLEDTQYF. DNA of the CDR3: TGTGCCAGCAACCCGGGGTTTTTAGAAGATACGCAGTATTTT.

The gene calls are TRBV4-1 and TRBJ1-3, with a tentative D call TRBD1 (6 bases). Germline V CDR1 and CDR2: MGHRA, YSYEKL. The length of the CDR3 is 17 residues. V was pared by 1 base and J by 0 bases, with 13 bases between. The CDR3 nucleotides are TGCGCCAGCAGCCAAGTGGGGGACAAGCTCTCTGGAAACACCATATATTTT. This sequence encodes CASSQVGDKLSGNTIYF.

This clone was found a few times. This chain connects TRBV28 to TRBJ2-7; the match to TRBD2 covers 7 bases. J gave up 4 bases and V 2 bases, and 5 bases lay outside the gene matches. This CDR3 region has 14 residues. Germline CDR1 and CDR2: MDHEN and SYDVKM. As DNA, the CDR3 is TGTGCCAGCAGTTTAGGGGGGGGAGAGTACGAGCAGTACTTC. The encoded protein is CASSLGGGEYEQYF.

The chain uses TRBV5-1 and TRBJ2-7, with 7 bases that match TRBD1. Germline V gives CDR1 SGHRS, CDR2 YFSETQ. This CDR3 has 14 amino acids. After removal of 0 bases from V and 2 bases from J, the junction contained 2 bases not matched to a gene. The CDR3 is CASSLAGQPYEQYF. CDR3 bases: TGCGCCAGCAGCTTGGCGGGACAGCCCTACGAGCAGTACTTC.

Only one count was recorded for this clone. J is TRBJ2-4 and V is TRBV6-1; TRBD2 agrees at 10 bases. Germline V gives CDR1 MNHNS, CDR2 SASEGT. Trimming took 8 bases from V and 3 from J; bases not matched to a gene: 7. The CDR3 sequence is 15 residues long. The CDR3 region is CASYSGRAGKNIQYF. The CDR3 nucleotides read TGTGCCAGCTACAGCGGGAGGGCAGGCAAAAACATTCAGTACTTC.

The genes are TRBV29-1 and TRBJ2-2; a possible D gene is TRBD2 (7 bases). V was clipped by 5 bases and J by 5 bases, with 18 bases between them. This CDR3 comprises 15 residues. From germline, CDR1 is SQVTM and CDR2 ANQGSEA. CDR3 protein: CSVSDGGPTTGELFF. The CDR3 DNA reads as TGCAGCGTTTCTGACGGGGGGCCAACAACCGGGGAGCTGTTTTTT.

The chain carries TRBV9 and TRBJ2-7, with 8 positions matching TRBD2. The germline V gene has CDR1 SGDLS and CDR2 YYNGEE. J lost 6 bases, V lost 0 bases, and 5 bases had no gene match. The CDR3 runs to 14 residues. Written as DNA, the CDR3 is TGTGCCAGCAGCGTAGGAAGCGGGAGAAGCGAGCAGTACTTC. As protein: CASSVGSGRSEQYF.

This chain's CDR3 is CASSLGQTRGTAFSYEQYF. CDR3 sequence (DNA): TGTGCCAGCAGCTTGGGGCAAACTAGGGGGACAGCTTTCTCCTACGAGCAGTACTTC. The rearrangement uses TRBV5-6 and TRBJ2-7; 7 bases align to TRBD1. The CDR3 covers 19 residues. J was trimmed by 0 bases and V by 0 bases; bases with no gene match: 15. Germline V CDR1 and CDR2: SGHDT, YYEEEE.

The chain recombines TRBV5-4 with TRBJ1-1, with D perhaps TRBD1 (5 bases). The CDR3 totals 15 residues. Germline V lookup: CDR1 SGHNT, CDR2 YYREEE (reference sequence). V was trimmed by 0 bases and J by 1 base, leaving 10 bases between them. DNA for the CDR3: TGTGCCAGCAGCTTGGGGCCGGGGGGGAACACTGAAGCTTTCTTT. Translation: CASSLGPGGNTEAFF.

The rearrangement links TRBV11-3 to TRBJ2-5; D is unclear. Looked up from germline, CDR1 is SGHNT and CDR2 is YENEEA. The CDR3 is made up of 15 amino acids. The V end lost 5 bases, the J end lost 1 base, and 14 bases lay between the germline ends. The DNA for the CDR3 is TGTGCCAGCAGCCTCGGGTCTGGGTTCCAAGAGACCCAGTACTTC. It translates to CASSLGSGFQETQYF.

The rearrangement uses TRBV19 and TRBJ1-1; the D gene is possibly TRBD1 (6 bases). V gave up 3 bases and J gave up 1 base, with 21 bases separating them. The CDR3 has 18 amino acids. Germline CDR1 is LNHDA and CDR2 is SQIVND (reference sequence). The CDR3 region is CASSMIAGALSGNTEAFF. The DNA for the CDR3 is TGTGCCAGTAGTATGATAGCAGGGGCATTAAGTGGGAACACTGAAGCTTTCTTT.

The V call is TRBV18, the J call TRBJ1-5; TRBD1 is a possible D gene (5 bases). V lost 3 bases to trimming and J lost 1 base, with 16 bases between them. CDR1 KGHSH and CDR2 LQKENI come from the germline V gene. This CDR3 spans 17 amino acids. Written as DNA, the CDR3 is TGTGCCAGCTCACCCTACCAATCGACAGTCAGCAATCAGCCCCAGCATTTT. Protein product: CASSPYQSTVSNQPQHF.

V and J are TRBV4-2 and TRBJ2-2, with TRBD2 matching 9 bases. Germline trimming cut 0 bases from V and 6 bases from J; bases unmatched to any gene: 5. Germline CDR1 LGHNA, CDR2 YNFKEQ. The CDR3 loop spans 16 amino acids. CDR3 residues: CASSQDPLAGSGELFF. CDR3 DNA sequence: TGTGCCAGCAGCCAAGATCCCCTAGCGGGGTCCGGGGAGCTGTTTTTT.

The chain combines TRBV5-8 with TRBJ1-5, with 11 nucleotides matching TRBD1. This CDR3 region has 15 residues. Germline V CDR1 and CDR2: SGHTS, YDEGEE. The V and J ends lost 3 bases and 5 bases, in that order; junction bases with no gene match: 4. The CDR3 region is CASSSGQGVDQPQHF. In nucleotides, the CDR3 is TGTGCCAGCAGCTCGGGACAGGGGGTGGATCAGCCCCAGCATTTT.

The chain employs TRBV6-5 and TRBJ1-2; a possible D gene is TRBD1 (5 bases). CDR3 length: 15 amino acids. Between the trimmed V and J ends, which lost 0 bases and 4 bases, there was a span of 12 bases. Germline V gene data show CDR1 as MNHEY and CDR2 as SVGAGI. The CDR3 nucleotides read TGTGCCAGCAGTTACTCGAAAGGGGCGACCTATGGCTACACCTTC. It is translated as CASSYSKGATYGYTF.

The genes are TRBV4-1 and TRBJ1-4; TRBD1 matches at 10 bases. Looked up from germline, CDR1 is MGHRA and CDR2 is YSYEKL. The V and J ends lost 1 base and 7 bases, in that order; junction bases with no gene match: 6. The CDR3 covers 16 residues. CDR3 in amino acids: CASSQGGTGEGEKLFF. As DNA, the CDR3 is TGCGCCAGCAGCCAAGGAGGGACAGGGGAGGGTGAAAAACTGTTTTTT.